Below are 9 T cell receptor beta chains sequenced from a single sample in a study of regulatory T cells in long-lasting Graves disease. To make TCR beta libraries, researchers used iRepertoire HTBI primers and Arm-PCR of CDR3 regions. In TCRdb, the multiplex PCR reads were re-called with MiXCR into one record per CDR3 protein. The table lists 450,000 to 700,000 distinct CDR3 sequences, about 13% of them singletons. Sample time point: newly diagnosed GD, antithyroid drugs for less than 3 months. RNA from PBMCs was the source of the TCR library. These data were also filed under a second study, of T cells in Graves' hyperthyroidism and ophthalmopathy.

The sample in question was peripheral blood mononuclear cells (PBMCs), obtained at new diagnosis, from a patient treated with antithyroid drugs. These receptors originate from a man aged 25-45 years with Graves disease.

This clonotype came up many times. The genes are TRBV5-1 and TRBJ2-1; 10 bases are a match to TRBD2. The CDR3 loop spans 14 amino acids. V gave up 3 bases and J gave up 9 bases; unmatched junction bases: 6. The V gene's germline CDR1 is SGHRS and CDR2 YFSETQ. CDR3: CASSSIAGGPEQFF. CDR3 bases: TGCGCCAGCAGCTCCATAGCGGGAGGACCTGAGCAGTTCTTC.

This clonotype was picked up many times. The V and J genes are TRBV29-1 and TRBJ2-1, with D uncertain. Trimming took off 2 bases at V and 4 bases at J, with 15 bases between the two ends. The CDR3 consists of 15 residues. The germline CDR1 and CDR2 sequences are SQVTM and ANQGSEA. The CDR3 protein is CSVELFGPLYNEQFF. The CDR3 region has the DNA TGCAGCGTTGAATTGTTCGGGCCCCTGTACAATGAGCAGTTCTTC.

Of note for this clonotype: With only one base between it and a far larger clone, this is likely a read error. As DNA, the CDR3 is TGTGCCAGCAACAGGGATTCGACCTACGAGCAGTTCTTC. Its translation: CASNRDSTYEQFF. The chain carries TRBV2 and TRBJ2-1, with D tentatively TRBD1 (6 bases). The CDR3 spans 13 residues. The V gene's germline CDR1 is SNHLY and CDR2 FYNNEI. Trimming shortened V by 7 bases and J by 10 bases, and 17 bases separated the two germline ends.

This clonotype was recorded many times. J is TRBJ2-2 and V is TRBV20-1; D is tentatively TRBD1 or TRBD2 (6 bases each). The CDR3 runs 15 residues. Germline V gene sequence: CDR1 DFQATT, CDR2 SNEGSKA (reference sequence). Trimming stripped 5 bases from V and 6 bases from J, with 19 bases between. This CDR3 is CSARGSGRGPGELFF. CDR3 in DNA: TGCAGTGCTCGGGGGTCGGGCAGGGGCCCCGGGGAGCTGTTTTTT.

This clonotype was counted ten times or more. The V call is TRBV3-1, the J call TRBJ2-5, with 7 nucleotides matching TRBD1. Germline V gene lookup returns CDR1 LGHDT and CDR2 YNNKEL (reference sequence). The CDR3 is made up of 15 amino acids. V lost 2 bases to trimming and J lost 2 bases; unmatched junction nucleotides: 5. The CDR3 here is CASSQPGQIQETQYF. CDR3 DNA sequence: TGTGCCAGCAGCCAACCGGGACAGATACAAGAGACCCAGTACTTC.

V usage is TRBV6-2 or TRBV6-3 and J usage is TRBJ2-5; 9 bases agree with TRBD2. The CDR3 is 15 amino acids. After removal of 2 bases from V and 5 bases from J, the junction contained 6 bases not matched to a gene. Looked up from germline, CDR1 is MNHEY and CDR2 is SVGEGT. The CDR3 coding sequence is TGTGCCAGCAGTTACGTAGCGGGAGTCGATGAGACCCAGTACTTC. This gives the protein CASSYVAGVDETQYF.

This clonotype appeared many times. CDR3 coding DNA: TGCAGTGCTAGCCGGGAGCGGGGGTACTACGAGCAGTACTTC. It yields the protein CSASRERGYYEQYF. The rearrangement links TRBV20-1 to TRBJ2-7; 8 bases line up with TRBD2. The V segment lost 3 bases and the J segment 3 bases; nucleotides outside the gene matches: 7. CDR1 is DFQATT and CDR2 is SNEGSKA in the germline V gene (reference sequence). The CDR3 loop spans 14 amino acids.

This chain joins TRBV24-1 and TRBJ2-5, with D tentatively TRBD1 or TRBD2 (6 bases each). Deletions cut 6 bases from V and 5 bases from J, with 15 bases between. The CDR3 runs 14 residues. Germline V CDR1 and CDR2: KGHDR, SFDVKD. CDR3 DNA: TGTGCCACCAGTTGGTACGGGGGCGCGGAGACCCAGTACTTC. Translation gives CATSWYGGAETQYF.

This clonotype showed up just once. One end of the junction does not line up with germline, which may come from a read error. The genes are TRBV28 and TRBJ2-4; no reliable D call. This CDR3 is 16 amino acids long. Germline V gene lookup returns CDR1 MDHEN and CDR2 SYDVKM. CDR3 nucleotide sequence: TGTGCCAGCCGTTTTATTGCGGCCCTAGCCAAAAACATTCAGTACTTC. Encoded protein: CASRFIAALAKNIQYF.